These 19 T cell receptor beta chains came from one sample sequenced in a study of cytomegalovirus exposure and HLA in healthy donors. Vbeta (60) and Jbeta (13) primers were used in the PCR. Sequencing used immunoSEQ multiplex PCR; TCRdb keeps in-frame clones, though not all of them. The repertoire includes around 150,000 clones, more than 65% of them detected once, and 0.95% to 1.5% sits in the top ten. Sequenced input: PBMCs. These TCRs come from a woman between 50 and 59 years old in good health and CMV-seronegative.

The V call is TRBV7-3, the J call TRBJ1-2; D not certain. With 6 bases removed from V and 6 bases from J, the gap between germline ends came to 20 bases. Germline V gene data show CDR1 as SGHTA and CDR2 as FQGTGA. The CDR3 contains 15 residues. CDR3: CASSFSGGPQNGYTF. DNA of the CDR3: TGTGCCAGCAGTTTCTCAGGCGGGCCCCAGAATGGCTACACCTTC.

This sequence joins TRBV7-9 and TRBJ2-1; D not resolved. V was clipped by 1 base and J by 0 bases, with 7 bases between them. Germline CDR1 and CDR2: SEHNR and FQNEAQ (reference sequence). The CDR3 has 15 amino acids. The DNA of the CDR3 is TGTGCCAGCAGCTTAGATAGCCCCTCCTACAATGAGCAGTTCTTC. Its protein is CASSLDSPSYNEQFF.

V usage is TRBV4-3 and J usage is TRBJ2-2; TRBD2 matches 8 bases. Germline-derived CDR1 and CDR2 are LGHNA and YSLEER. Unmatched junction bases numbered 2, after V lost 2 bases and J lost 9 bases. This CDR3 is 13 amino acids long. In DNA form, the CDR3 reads TGCGCCAGCAGCCAATATAGCGGGAGGGAGCTGTTTTTT. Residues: CASSQYSGRELFF.

This CDR3 reads CASSPVDTQYF. The CDR3, as DNA: TGTGCCAGCAGCCCGGTAGATACGCAGTATTTT. The chain recombines TRBV7-9 with TRBJ2-3; D is unclear. V lost 5 bases and J 5 bases, leaving 5 bases between the germline ends. In germline, CDR1 is SEHNR, CDR2 FQNEAQ (reference sequence). The CDR3 totals 11 residues.

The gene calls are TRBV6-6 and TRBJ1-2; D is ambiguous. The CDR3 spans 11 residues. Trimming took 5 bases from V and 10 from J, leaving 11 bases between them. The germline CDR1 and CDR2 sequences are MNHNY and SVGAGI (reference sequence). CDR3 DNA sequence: TGTGCCAGCAGTCAGTCGGGTCACTACACCTTC. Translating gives CASSQSGHYTF.

The CDR3 sequence is CASSLEWGADTQYF. The CDR3, as DNA: TGCGCCAGCAGCTTGGAATGGGGGGCAGATACGCAGTATTTT. V and J are TRBV5-1 and TRBJ2-3, with D perhaps TRBD2 (6 bases). V was shortened by 0 bases and J by 4 bases, with 9 bases between the two germline ends. The V gene's germline CDR1 is SGHRS and CDR2 YFSETQ. CDR3 length: 14 residues.

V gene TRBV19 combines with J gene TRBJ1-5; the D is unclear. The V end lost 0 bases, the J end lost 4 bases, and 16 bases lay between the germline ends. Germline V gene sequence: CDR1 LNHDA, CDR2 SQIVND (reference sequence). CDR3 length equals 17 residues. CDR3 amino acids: CASSIDSPGLRNQPQHF. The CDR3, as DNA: TGTGCCAGTAGTATAGATTCCCCAGGCCTAAGGAATCAGCCCCAGCATTTT.

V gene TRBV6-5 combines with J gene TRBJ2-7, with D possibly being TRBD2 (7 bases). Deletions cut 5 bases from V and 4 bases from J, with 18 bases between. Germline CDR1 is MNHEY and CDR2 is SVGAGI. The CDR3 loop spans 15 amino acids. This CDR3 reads CASSRWTAGRYEQYF. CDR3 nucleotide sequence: TGTGCCAGCAGTCGATGGACAGCGGGACGGTACGAGCAGTACTTC.

The CDR3 DNA is TGTGCCAGCAGCGTAGGAGGGGGCTTCTACAATGAGCAGTTCTTC. It is translated as CASSVGGGFYNEQFF. The rearrangement links TRBV9 to TRBJ2-1, with 7 bases matching TRBD1. Germline V lookup: CDR1 SGDLS, CDR2 YYNGEE. The trim removed 0 bases at V and 3 bases at J, leaving 3 bases unmatched. The CDR3 runs to 15 residues.

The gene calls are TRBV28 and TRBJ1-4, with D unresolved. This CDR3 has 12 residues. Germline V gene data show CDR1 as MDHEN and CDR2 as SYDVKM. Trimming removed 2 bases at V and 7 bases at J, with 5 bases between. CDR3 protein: CASSLELEKLFF. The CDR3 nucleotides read TGTGCCAGCAGTTTAGAGCTTGAAAAACTGTTTTTT.

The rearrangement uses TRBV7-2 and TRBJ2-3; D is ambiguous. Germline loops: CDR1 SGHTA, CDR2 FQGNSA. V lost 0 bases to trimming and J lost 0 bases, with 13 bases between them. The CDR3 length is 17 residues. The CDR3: CASSLAPSGSSTDTQYF. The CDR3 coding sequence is TGTGCCAGCAGCTTAGCCCCCTCGGGTTCTAGCACAGATACGCAGTATTTT.

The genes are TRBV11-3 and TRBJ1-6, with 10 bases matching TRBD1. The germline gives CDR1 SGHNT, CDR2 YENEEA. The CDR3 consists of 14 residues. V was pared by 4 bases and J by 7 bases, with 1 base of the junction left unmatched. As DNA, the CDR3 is TGTGCCAGCAGCTCGGGACAGGGGAATTCACCCCTCCACTTT. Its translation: CASSSGQGNSPLHF.

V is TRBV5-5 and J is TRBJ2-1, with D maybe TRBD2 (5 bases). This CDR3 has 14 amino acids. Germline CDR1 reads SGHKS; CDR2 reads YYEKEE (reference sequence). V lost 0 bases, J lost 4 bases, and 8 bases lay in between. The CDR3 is CASSLDLAYNEQFF. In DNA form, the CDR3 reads TGTGCCAGCAGCTTGGATCTAGCTTACAATGAGCAGTTCTTC.

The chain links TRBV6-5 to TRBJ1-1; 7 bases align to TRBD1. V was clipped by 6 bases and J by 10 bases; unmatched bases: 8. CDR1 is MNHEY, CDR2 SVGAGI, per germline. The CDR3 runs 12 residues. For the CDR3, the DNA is TGTGCCAGCAGCCAAAGGACAGGCGTAGCTTTCTTT. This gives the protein CASSQRTGVAFF.

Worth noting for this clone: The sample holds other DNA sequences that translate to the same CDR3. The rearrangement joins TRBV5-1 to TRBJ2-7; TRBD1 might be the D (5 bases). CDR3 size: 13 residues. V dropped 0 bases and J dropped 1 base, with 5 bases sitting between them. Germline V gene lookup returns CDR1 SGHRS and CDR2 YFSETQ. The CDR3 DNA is TGCGCCAGCAGCTTGGCAGGGTCCTACGAGCAGTACTTC. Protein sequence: CASSLAGSYEQYF.

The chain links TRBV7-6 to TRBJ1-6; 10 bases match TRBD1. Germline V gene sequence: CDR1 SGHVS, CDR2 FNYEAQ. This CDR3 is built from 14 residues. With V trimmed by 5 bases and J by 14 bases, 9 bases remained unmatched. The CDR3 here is CASSLPGQGMSLHF. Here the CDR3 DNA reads TGTGCCAGCAGCCTCCCGGGACAGGGGATGTCCCTCCACTTT.

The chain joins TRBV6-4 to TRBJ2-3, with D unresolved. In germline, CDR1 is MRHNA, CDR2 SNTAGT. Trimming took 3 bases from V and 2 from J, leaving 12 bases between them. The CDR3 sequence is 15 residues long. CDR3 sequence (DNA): TGTGCCAGCAGTGATGGTCAGGCTCACACAGATACGCAGTATTTT. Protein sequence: CASSDGQAHTDTQYF.

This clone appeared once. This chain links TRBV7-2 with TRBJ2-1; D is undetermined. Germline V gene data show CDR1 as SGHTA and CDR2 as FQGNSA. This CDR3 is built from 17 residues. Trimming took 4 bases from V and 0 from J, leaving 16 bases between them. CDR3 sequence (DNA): TGTGCCAGCAGCTACACCCCGGCAGGTAGCTCCTACAATGAGCAGTTCTTC. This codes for CASSYTPAGSSYNEQFF.

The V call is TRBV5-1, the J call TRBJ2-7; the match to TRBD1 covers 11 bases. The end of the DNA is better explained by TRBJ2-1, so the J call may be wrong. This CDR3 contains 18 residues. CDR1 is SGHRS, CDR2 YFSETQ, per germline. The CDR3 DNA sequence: TGCGCCAGCAGCTTCGAGATATCCGGGACAGGGGGTAGCGATGAGCAGTTCTTC. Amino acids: CASSFEISGTGGSDEQFF.